The 2 T cell receptor beta chains in this list originate from one sample, sequenced in a study of OX40 agonist ivuxolimab in advanced cancers. Profiling relied on immunoSEQ multiplex PCR, and the TCRdb table lists in-frame clones only, not all of them. The repertoire holds more than 55,000 clones, with roughly 88% as singletons. This material consisted of CD4+ or CD8+ T cells sorted from blood, taken in a trial of the OX40 agonist ivuxolimab. The receptors derive from an adult with an advanced solid tumor such as melanoma, head and neck, liver or kidney cancer.

The chain couples TRBV5-1 to TRBJ2-2; D gene ambiguous. This CDR3 has 14 amino acids. Germline CDR1 reads SGHRS; CDR2 reads YFSETQ. Deletions cut 4 bases from V and 6 bases from J, with 13 bases between. The CDR3 protein is CASSPTPLAGELFF. In nucleotides, the CDR3 is TGCGCCAGCAGCCCAACTCCCCTGGCCGGGGAGCTGTTTTTT.

The chain employs TRBV28 and TRBJ2-3, with TRBD2 matching 8 bases. Germline CDR1 MDHEN, CDR2 SYDVKM. This CDR3 spans 15 amino acids. V lost 5 bases to trimming and J lost 4 bases; unmatched junction nucleotides: 8. Here the CDR3 reads CASSGLGLGPDTQYF. The CDR3, as DNA: TGTGCCAGCAGTGGACTGGGACTAGGGCCAGATACGCAGTATTTT.